This TCR beta chain is from a study of PD-1 blockade in mismatch repair-deficient tumors. About the research overall: Patients had over ten mismatch repair-deficient cancer types and were previously treated and progressing. General study findings and limits: Rapid post-treatment expansion, then contraction, generally preceding radiologic response, marked tumor-resident clones.

In the case of this clone: Its antigen is currently unknown.

The CDR3 runs 14 residues. Trimming pared 3 bases from V and 0 bases from J, leaving 8 bases between. Per the germline V gene, CDR1 is KGHSH and CDR2 is LQKENI. Sequencing was performed with immunoSEQ multiplex PCR; in TCRdb, only in-frame clones are kept and a portion is missing. Of 20,000 to 25,000 clones listed, roughly 86% are singletons. All patients were mismatch repair deficient, assessed by either PCR or immunohistochemistry. TCR sequencing covered three patients who responded to pembrolizumab. The source was peripheral blood, collected 2 weeks after starting pembrolizumab. The genes are TRBV18 and TRBJ1-1; D is undetermined. This sequence originates from an adult with mismatch repair-deficient cancer. CDR3 protein: CASSPGGLNTEAFF. The CDR3, as DNA: TGTGCCAGCTCACCCGGTGGTCTGAACACTGAAGCTTTCTTT. The full variable domain, its missing parts supplied by reference TRBV18 and TRBJ1-1, is NAGVMQNPRHLVRRRGQEARLRCSPMKGHSHVYWYRQLPEEGLKFMVYLQKENIIDESGMPKERFSAEFPKEGPSILRIQQVVRGDSAAYFCASSPGGLNTEAFFGQGTRLTVV.